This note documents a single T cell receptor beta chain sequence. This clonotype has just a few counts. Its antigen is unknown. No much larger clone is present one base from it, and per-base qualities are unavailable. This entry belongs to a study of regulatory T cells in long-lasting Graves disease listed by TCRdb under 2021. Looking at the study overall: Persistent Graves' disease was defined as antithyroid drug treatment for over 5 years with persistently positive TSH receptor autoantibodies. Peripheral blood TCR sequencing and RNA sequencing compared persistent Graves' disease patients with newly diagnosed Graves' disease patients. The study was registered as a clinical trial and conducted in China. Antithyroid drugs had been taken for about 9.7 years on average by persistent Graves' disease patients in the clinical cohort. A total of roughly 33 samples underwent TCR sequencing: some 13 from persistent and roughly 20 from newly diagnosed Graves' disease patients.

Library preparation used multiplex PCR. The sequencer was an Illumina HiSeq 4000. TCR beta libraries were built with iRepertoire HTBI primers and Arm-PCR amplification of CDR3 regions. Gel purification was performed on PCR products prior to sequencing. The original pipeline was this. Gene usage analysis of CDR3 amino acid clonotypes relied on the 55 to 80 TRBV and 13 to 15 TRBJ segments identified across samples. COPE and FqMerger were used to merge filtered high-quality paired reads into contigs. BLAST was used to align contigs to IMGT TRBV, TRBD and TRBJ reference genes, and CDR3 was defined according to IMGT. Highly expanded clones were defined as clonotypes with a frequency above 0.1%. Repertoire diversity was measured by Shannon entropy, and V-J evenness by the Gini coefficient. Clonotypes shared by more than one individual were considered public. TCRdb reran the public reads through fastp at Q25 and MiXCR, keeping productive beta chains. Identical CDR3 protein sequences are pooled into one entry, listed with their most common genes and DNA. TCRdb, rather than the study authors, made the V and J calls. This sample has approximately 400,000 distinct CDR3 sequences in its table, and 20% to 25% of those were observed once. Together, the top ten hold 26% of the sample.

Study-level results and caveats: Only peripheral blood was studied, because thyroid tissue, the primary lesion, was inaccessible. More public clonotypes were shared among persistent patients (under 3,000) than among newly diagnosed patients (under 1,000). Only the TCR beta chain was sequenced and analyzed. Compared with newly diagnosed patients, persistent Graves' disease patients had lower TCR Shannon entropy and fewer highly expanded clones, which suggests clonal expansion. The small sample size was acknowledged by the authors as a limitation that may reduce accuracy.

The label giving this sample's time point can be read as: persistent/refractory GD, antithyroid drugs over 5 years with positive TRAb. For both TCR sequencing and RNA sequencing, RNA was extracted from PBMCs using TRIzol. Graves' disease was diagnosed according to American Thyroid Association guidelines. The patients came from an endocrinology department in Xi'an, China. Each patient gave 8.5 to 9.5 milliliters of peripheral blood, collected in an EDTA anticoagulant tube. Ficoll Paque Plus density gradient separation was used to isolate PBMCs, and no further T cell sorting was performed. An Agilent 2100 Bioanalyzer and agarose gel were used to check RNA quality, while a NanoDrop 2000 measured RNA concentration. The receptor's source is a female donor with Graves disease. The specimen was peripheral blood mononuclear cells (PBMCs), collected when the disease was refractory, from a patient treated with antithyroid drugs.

The DNA sequence follows: TGTGCCAGCAGTTACTCCGGCTTCGGGGGCACAGATACGCAGTATTTT. Translation gives CASSYSGFGGTDTQYF. The chain uses TRBV6-2 or TRBV6-3 and TRBJ2-3; a tentative D match to TRBD2 spans 5 bases. CDR1 MNHEY and CDR2 SVGEGT were looked up in the germline V gene. There are 16 amino acids in the CDR3, from cysteine to phenylalanine inclusive. CDR3 DNA only is kept here, 48 bases in frame from base 1. V is pared back by 0 bases and J by 1 base, with 11 bases lying between the germline termini.